This TCR beta chain is from a study of cytomegalovirus exposure and HLA in healthy donors. The CDR3 length is 18 residues. The trim removed 4 bases at V and 2 bases at J, leaving 14 bases unmatched. Germline V gene lookup returns CDR1 SGHTS and CDR2 YDEGEE. With 60 Vbeta and 13 Jbeta primers, the PCR was carried out. The protocol was immunoSEQ multiplex PCR, while the TCRdb copy is restricted to in-frame clones and leaves out a portion. The profile shows 100,000 to 150,000 clones, about 81% of them singletons. V usage is TRBV5-8 and J usage is TRBJ2-3; 9 positions agree with TRBD2. This receptor was taken from a woman in her thirties in good health and CMV-seronegative. Sequencing was carried out using PBMCs. Written as DNA, the CDR3 is TGTGCCAGCAGCCCTCGCCTCAGCGGGGGGCCCAACACAGATACGCAGTATTTT. Protein product: CASSPRLSGGPNTDTQYF.